The rows below give T cell receptor beta chains drawn from one sample of a study of blood T cell repertoires in COVID-19. The assay was immunoSEQ multiplex PCR, and TCRdb's table has in-frame clones only and misses some. Altogether around 130,000 clones are present, 70% to 80% being singletons, with the ten largest covering 16%. Sample: peripheral blood. The receptors derive from a man aged 45 to 65 with acute or convalescent COVID-19. Each CDR3 is given with its conserved first and last residue. The order of the fields is clone size, J gene, D gene, V gene, CDR3 DNA, CDR3 protein. The D gene is left open where the match is weak. Clone size is shown for a subset of rows, as once, few, many or a class of expanded clone.

.,TRBJ2-1,.,TRBV5-6,TGTGCCAGCAGCCCCGACAGCAATGAGCAGTTCTTC,CASSPDSNEQFF
.,TRBJ2-1,.,TRBV11-1,TGTGCCAGCAGCCGTGTCTCCTACAATGAGCAGTTCTTC,CASSRVSYNEQFF
once,TRBJ2-2,.,TRBV2,TGTGCCAGCAGTGAATCCGGGTGGCTGTTTTTT,CASSESGWLFF
.,TRBJ2-5,TRBD1,TRBV7-8,TGTGCCAGCAGCTTGGGACAGGCCCTACAAGAGACCCAGTACTTC,CASSLGQALQETQYF
once,TRBJ2-3,TRBD2,TRBV5-1,TGCGCCAGCAGCGGGACTAGCGGGGGGGATACGCAGTATTTT,CASSGTSGGDTQYF
.,TRBJ1-4,.,TRBV29-1,TGCAGCGTTGAAGGCGGCAGGGAGGGGGAAAAACTGTTTTTT,CSVEGGREGEKLFF
.,TRBJ1-2,.,TRBV24-1,TGTGCCACCAGCCCGGGAGCCGGCTATGGCTACACCTTC,CATSPGAGYGYTF
.,TRBJ2-3,TRBD2,TRBV28,TGTGCCAGCAGACCCGGACTAGCAGGAGATACGCAGTATTTT,CASRPGLAGDTQYF
.,TRBJ2-1,TRBD1,TRBV27,TGTGCCAGCAGTCGTCCGGGACAGGGGTTGAGTGAGCAGTTCTTC,CASSRPGQGLSEQFF
.,TRBJ2-5,.,TRBV7-2,TGTGCCTCCTCCCTAAGGATAGCTGAACAAGAGACCCAGTACTTC,CASSLRIAEQETQYF
.,TRBJ1-2,TRBD1,TRBV18,TGTGCCAGCTCACTTGGACAGGCGACTGGCTACACCTTC,CASSLGQATGYTF
.,TRBJ1-3,TRBD1,TRBV2,TGTGCCAGCAGTGCCGGGACAGGGGTTGGAAACACCATATATTTT,CASSAGTGVGNTIYF
.,TRBJ1-2,TRBD1,TRBV6-1,TGTGCCAGCAGTGAAAGTACAGGGGGGAACTATGGCTACACCTTC,CASSESTGGNYGYTF
once,TRBJ1-5,TRBD1,TRBV9,TGTGCCAGCAGCGTTGGGACAGTTTATAGCAATCAGCCCCAGCATTTT,CASSVGTVYSNQPQHF
.,TRBJ1-6,.,TRBV9,TGTGCCAGCAGCGTAACAGGGTCACCCCTCCACTTT,CASSVTGSPLHF
.,TRBJ1-2,.,TRBV11-2,TGTGCCAGCAGCTTAGATAGGGATGACAGCGTCTATGGCTACACCTTC,CASSLDRDDSVYGYTF
.,TRBJ1-1,TRBD1,TRBV29-1,TGCAGCGTCGACAGGGGTACGGACACTGAAGCTTTCTTT,CSVDRGTDTEAFF
.,TRBJ2-1,.,TRBV4-1,TGCGCCAGCAGCCCTTCCCGGGGAGGTCGCTACAATGAGCAGTTCTTC,CASSPSRGGRYNEQFF
.,TRBJ1-5,TRBD1,TRBV5-1,TGCGCCAGCAGCTTGGCCACAGGGGTCAATCAGCCCCAGCATTTT,CASSLATGVNQPQHF
once,TRBJ2-5,.,TRBV5-4,TGTGCCAGCAGTCAGGCGGGCTCCCAAGAGACCCAGTACTTC,CASSQAGSQETQYF
.,TRBJ2-5,.,TRBV6-5,TGTGCCAGCAGGGCCTTTCCCGGGGAGACCCAGTACTTC,CASRAFPGETQYF
.,TRBJ2-6,.,TRBV11-2,TGTGCCAGCAGCCCAAGACAGTTCCGCTCTGGGGCCAACGTCCTGACTTTC,CASSPRQFRSGANVLTF
.,TRBJ2-3,TRBD2,TRBV5-4,TGTGCCAGCAGCCCCGTAGCGGGGGGCACAGATACGCAGTATTTT,CASSPVAGGTDTQYF
.,TRBJ1-6,TRBD1,TRBV4-1,TGCGCCAGCAGCCAAGTAGGGGGCAGGGCTTATTCACCCCTCCACTTT,CASSQVGGRAYSPLHF
.,TRBJ2-7,TRBD1,TRBV6-5,TGTGCCAGCAGATCGACAGGGAGTAGCGACGAGCAGTACTTC,CASRSTGSSDEQYF
.,TRBJ2-1,.,TRBV3-1/TRBV3-2,TGTGCCAGCAGCCGGGGAGACAATGAGCAGTTCTTC,CASSRGDNEQFF
.,TRBJ1-1,TRBD1,TRBV7-8,TGTGCCAGCAGCCCCGGGACAGCCAGAACTGAAGCTTTCTTT,CASSPGTARTEAFF
.,TRBJ2-2,.,TRBV19,.,CASSSGSSGGLNTGELFF
.,TRBJ1-2,TRBD1,TRBV29-1,TGCAGCGTTGAAGAAGGGACAGGGTACTCTGGCTACACCTTC,CSVEEGTGYSGYTF
.,TRBJ2-3,.,TRBV2,TGTGCCAGCAGATTAGTAGTTGGCACAGATACGCAGTATTTT,CASRLVVGTDTQYF
.,TRBJ1-5,.,TRBV2,TGTGCCAGCCACGCCGACAGAAATCAGCCCCAGCATTTT,CASHADRNQPQHF
.,TRBJ1-2,.,TRBV5-1,TGCGCCAGCAGTAGAGACAGTCCTGGAGCCTATGGCTACACCTTC,CASSRDSPGAYGYTF
once,TRBJ1-1,.,TRBV10-3,TGTGCCATCAGTGTTACGGGACATCAGAACACTGAAGCTTTCTTT,CAISVTGHQNTEAFF
once,TRBJ1-1,.,TRBV5-4,TGTGCCAGCAGCTTGGATCAGGTACTCACTGAAGCTTTCTTT,CASSLDQVLTEAFF
.,TRBJ1-2,.,TRBV4-1,TGCGCCAGCAGCCAAGAAGTCCAGGGGCCCTATGGCTACACCTTC,CASSQEVQGPYGYTF
.,TRBJ2-3,TRBD2,TRBV7-9,TGTGCCAGCAGCTTCGATCTCCGGGGGGGCGCAGATACGCAGTATTTT,CASSFDLRGGADTQYF
.,TRBJ1-1,.,TRBV10-3,TGTGCCATCAGTGAGTCGACAATTGAAGCTTTCTTT,CAISESTIEAFF
.,TRBJ2-2,TRBD1,TRBV19,TGTGCCAGTACGCGACCGGGACAGGGGAGGGAGCTGTTTTTT,CASTRPGQGRELFF
once,TRBJ1-2,TRBD1,TRBV27,TGTGCCAGCAGTCCTACAGGGGGCCTTGGTGGCTACACCTTC,CASSPTGGLGGYTF
.,TRBJ2-1,TRBD1,TRBV2,TGTGCCAGCAAGGGACAGGGGAATGATGAGCAGTTCTTC,CASKGQGNDEQFF
.,TRBJ1-2,.,TRBV3-1/TRBV3-2,TGTGCCAGCAGCCAAGATCAAGGGGCTCGTGCCTATGGCTACACCTTC,CASSQDQGARAYGYTF
.,TRBJ2-3,.,TRBV11-2,TGTGCCAGCAGCCCGTCGGGGTTGTCCAAAGCTACTTATACGCAGTATTTT,CASSPSGLSKATYTQYF
.,TRBJ1-4,TRBD1,TRBV14,TGTGCCAGCAGCCAAGAGGGGGGACAGGTCCAATCCCGCGAAAAACTGTTTTTT,CASSQEGGQVQSREKLFF
few,TRBJ2-3,TRBD2,TRBV3-1/TRBV3-2,TGTGCCAGCAGCCAAATCGGGGGGGCGGGGTCAGATACGCAGTATTTT,CASSQIGGAGSDTQYF
.,TRBJ1-4,.,TRBV18,TGTGCCAGCTCACCATCCGGGTTCAATGAAAAACTGTTTTTT,CASSPSGFNEKLFF
.,TRBJ2-6,.,TRBV19,TGTGCCAGTAAATCTTCTCCTTCTGGGGCCAACGTCCTGACTTTC,CASKSSPSGANVLTF
.,TRBJ1-6,.,TRBV5-5,TGTGCCAGCAGCTTGTCAGCAGGTGGAACCCTCCACTTT,CASSLSAGGTLHF
.,TRBJ2-3,.,TRBV29-1,TGCAGCGTTGTTGAGGGTGGCACAGATACGCAGTATTTT,CSVVEGGTDTQYF